This passage covers 26 T cell receptor beta chains from one sample sequenced in a study of regulatory T cells in long-lasting Graves disease. TCR beta libraries were built with iRepertoire HTBI primers and Arm-PCR of CDR3 regions. TCRdb independently ran MiXCR on the multiplex PCR reads; one entry per CDR3 protein. The data contain a few hundred thousand distinct CDR3 sequences, around 18% of them singletons. Described time point: newly diagnosed GD, antithyroid drugs for less than 3 months. RNA extracted from PBMCs served as the sequencing template. These records were also assigned to another study, of T cells in Graves' hyperthyroidism and ophthalmopathy.

Sequenced material: peripheral blood mononuclear cells (PBMCs), taken at new diagnosis, from a patient treated with antithyroid drugs. The receptor set was obtained from a woman younger than 45 with Graves disease.

This chain links TRBV28 with TRBJ1-2, with TRBD1 matching over 8 bases. The V segment lost 9 bases and the J segment 4 bases; nucleotides outside the gene matches: 13. Germline values: CDR1 MDHEN, CDR2 SYDVKM. The CDR3 totals 15 residues. The CDR3 reads CASRSGQGFSYGYTF. CDR3 nucleotides: TGTGCCAGTAGGTCTGGACAGGGCTTTAGCTATGGCTACACCTTC.

The CDR3 sequence: CASSESSLYEQYF. The CDR3 DNA follows: TGCGCCAGCAGTGAGTCTTCACTCTACGAGCAGTACTTC. The chain has TRBV10-1 and TRBJ2-7; D remains ambiguous. Trimming stripped 0 bases from V and 3 bases from J, with 6 bases between. Germline V gives CDR1 WNHNN, CDR2 SYGVQD (reference sequence). The CDR3 contains 13 residues.

Worth noting for this clonotype: Since a much larger clone is just one base distant, this may be a read error. The chain uses TRBV2 and TRBJ2-7; 8 bases line up with TRBD1. V trimming: 7 bases; J trimming: 0 bases; junction bases outside the gene matches: 5. CDR3 length: 14 amino acids. The germline V gene encodes CDR1 SNHLY and CDR2 FYNNEI. The CDR3 region is CASTWTGSSYEQYF. DNA for the CDR3: TGTGCCAGCACCTGGACAGGGAGCTCCTACGAGCAGTACTTC.

This clonotype has more than one count but fewer than ten. The chain combines TRBV19 with TRBJ1-5, with D unclear. The CDR3 is made up of 17 amino acids. The V and J ends lost 2 bases and 4 bases respectively, with 18 bases between them. In germline, CDR1 is LNHDA, CDR2 SQIVND (reference sequence). CDR3 loop: CASSISPMRQINQPQHF. CDR3 bases: TGTGCCAGTAGTATATCCCCCATGAGGCAAATTAATCAGCCCCAGCATTTT.

V and J are TRBV5-1 and TRBJ2-3, with TRBD2 identical over 7 bases. This CDR3 spans 14 amino acids. CDR1 and CDR2 from the germline V gene are SGHRS and YFSETQ. Germline trimming cut 6 bases from V and 5 bases from J; bases unmatched to any gene: 9. CDR3 in DNA: TGCGCCAGCACGCCTCTGGCGGGGGTAGATACGCAGTATTTT. It is translated as CASTPLAGVDTQYF.

This clonotype was seen ten or more times. This chain links TRBV7-2 with TRBJ2-3; 8 bases map to TRBD2. Germline loops: CDR1 SGHTA, CDR2 FQGNSA. CDR3 size: 14 residues. V gave up 3 bases and J gave up 3 bases; unmatched junction bases: 2. DNA for the CDR3: TGTGCCAGCAGCTTCGGGGGGGCGACAGATACGCAGTATTTT. Its translation is CASSFGGATDTQYF. The variable domain in full, with the rest retrieved from reference TRBV7-2 and TRBJ2-3, is GAGVSQSPSNKVTEKGKDVELRCDPISGHTALYWYRQSLGQGLEFLIYFQGNSAPDKSGLPSDRFSAERTGGSVSTLTIQRTQQEDSAVYLCASSFGGATDTQYFGPGTRLTVL.

This clonotype was observed many times. The genes are TRBV5-1 and TRBJ2-2; a possible D gene is TRBD1 (6 bases). V shed 0 bases and J shed 8 bases, with 8 bases lying between them. CDR1 and CDR2 (germline): SGHRS, YFSETQ. The CDR3 sequence is 13 residues long. The CDR3 protein is CASSLGGQGELFF. CDR3 coding DNA: TGCGCCAGCAGCTTGGGGGGACAAGGGGAGCTGTTTTTT. The full variable domain, in which reference TRBV5-1 and TRBJ2-2 provide the parts outside the CDR3, is KAGVTQTPRYLIKTRGQQVTLSCSPISGHRSVSWYQQTPGQGLQFLFEYFSETQRNKGNFPGRFSGRQFSNSRSEMNVSTLELGDSALYLCASSLGGQGELFFGEGSRLTVL.

This clonotype was detected only a few times. The chain employs TRBV15 and TRBJ2-3, with D perhaps matching TRBD1 (5 bases). This CDR3 has 12 residues. The ends were cut back, 7 bases at V and 0 bases at J, with 5 bases in the middle. Germline CDR1 is LNHNV and CDR2 is YYDKDF (reference sequence). The CDR3 DNA reads TGTGCCACCACAGGGAGCACAGATACGCAGTATTTT. This gives the protein CATTGSTDTQYF.

The rearrangement uses TRBV12-3 or TRBV12-4 and TRBJ2-1; TRBD2 matches 12 bases. The CDR3 is made up of 19 amino acids. With 5 bases clipped from V and 2 bases from J, the junction kept 13 bases outside the gene matches. The CDR3 DNA sequence: TGTGCCAGCAGTGAACTAGCGGGGGGAATCTACACCACCTACAATGAGCAGTTCTTC. As protein: CASSELAGGIYTTYNEQFF.

The CDR3: CASSFQPGPPVEQYF. The CDR3 nucleotides read TGCGCCAGCAGTTTTCAGCCGGGACCCCCAGTAGAGCAGTACTTC. This chain uses TRBV5-1 with TRBJ2-7, with D perhaps given as TRBD1 or TRBD2 (5 bases each). The V and J ends lost 5 bases and 7 bases respectively, with 22 bases between them. From germline, CDR1 is SGHRS and CDR2 YFSETQ. The length of the CDR3 is 15 residues.

This clonotype was seen at least ten times. The chain uses TRBV20-1 and TRBJ1-2, with a weak D call TRBD1 (5 bases). CDR1 DFQATT and CDR2 SNEGSKA come from the germline V gene (reference sequence). V dropped 3 bases and J dropped 5 bases, with 16 bases sitting between them. The CDR3 consists of 14 residues. The CDR3 region has the DNA TGCAGTGCTAGTGTGCAGGGATGGGAGTATGGCTACACCTTC. Translated: CSASVQGWEYGYTF.

The chain carries TRBV30 and TRBJ1-2; perhaps TRBD1 as D (5 bases). The CDR3 is made up of 13 amino acids. Trimming cost V 3 bases and J 6 bases, with 14 bases left between them. In germline, CDR1 is GTSNPN, CDR2 SVGIG (reference sequence). CDR3 amino acids: CAWRLGVGDGYTF. CDR3 sequence (DNA): TGTGCCTGGAGATTAGGGGTCGGGGATGGCTACACCTTC. Combining the CDR3 with reference TRBV30 and TRBJ1-2 gives the whole variable domain SQTIHQWPATLVQPVGSPLSLECTVEGTSNPNLYWYRQAAGRGLQLLFYSVGIGQISSEVPQNLSASRPQDRQFILSSKKLLLSDSGFYLCAWRLGVGDGYTFGSGTRLTVV.

This clonotype showed up just a few times. The chain recombines TRBV20-1 with TRBJ1-2; D is possibly TRBD1 (6 bases). The CDR3 spans 15 residues. Trimming left V 6 bases short and J 4 bases short, with 21 bases between. Germline V gives CDR1 DFQATT, CDR2 SNEGSKA (reference sequence). CDR3 in DNA: TGCAGTGCCATAAGGGGGAACCCGGATTTCTATGGCTACACCTTC. This sequence encodes CSAIRGNPDFYGYTF.

The chain combines TRBV7-2 with TRBJ2-2; D is undetermined. Germline V CDR1 and CDR2: SGHTA, FQGNSA. Trimming took off 7 bases at V and 0 bases at J, with 18 bases between the two ends. The CDR3 sequence is 17 residues long. The CDR3 is CASTATFGHANTGELFF. The CDR3 DNA reads TGTGCCAGCACCGCGACATTCGGGCACGCGAACACCGGGGAGCTGTTTTTT.

The chain couples TRBV15 to TRBJ2-3; no clear D gene. Germline loops: CDR1 LNHNV, CDR2 YYDKDF (reference sequence). This CDR3 spans 14 amino acids. The ends were cut back, 0 bases at V and 1 base at J, with 5 bases in the middle. The chain's CDR3 is CATSRERRTDTQYF. In DNA, the CDR3 is TGTGCCACCAGCAGAGAACGTCGCACAGATACGCAGTATTTT. The full variable domain, completed using reference TRBV15 and TRBJ2-3, is DAMVIQNPRYQVTQFGKPVTLSCSQTLNHNVMYWYQQKSSQAPKLLFHYYDKDFNNEADTPDNFQSRRPNTSFCFLDIRSPGLGDTAMYLCATSRERRTDTQYFGPGTRLTVL.

This chain connects TRBV12-3 or TRBV12-4 to TRBJ2-2, with D possibly matching TRBD2 (7 bases). The V and J ends lost 5 bases and 4 bases respectively, with 14 bases between them. The CDR3 loop spans 15 amino acids. The CDR3 reads CASSRGGGGTGELFF. CDR3 bases: TGTGCCAGCAGTAGGGGGGGGGGAGGCACCGGGGAGCTGTTTTTT.

Notes on this clonotype: Since a much larger clone is just one base distant, this may be a read error. This chain joins TRBV6-1 and TRBJ1-3, with D possibly being TRBD1 (6 bases). There are 14 residues in the CDR3. The germline CDR1 and CDR2 sequences are MNHNS and SASEGT. Between the trimmed V and J ends, which lost 10 bases and 4 bases, there was a span of 17 bases. Here the CDR3 DNA reads TGTGCCACAGGACAGATACGTCTGGGAAACACCATATATTTT. It encodes CATGQIRLGNTIYF.

This clonotype was counted many times. This chain uses TRBV29-1 with TRBJ2-1; tentative D call: TRBD2 (6 bases). This CDR3 has 14 amino acids. The V gene lost 7 bases and the J gene lost 7 bases, with 20 bases spanning the gap. Germline V gives CDR1 SQVTM, CDR2 ANQGSEA. DNA for the CDR3: TGCAGCGCCCAGGAGGGCTATCAGGTGAATGAGCAGTTCTTC. Translating gives CSAQEGYQVNEQFF.

To note about this clonotype: A far larger clone is one nucleotide away, so this likely arose from a read error. The rearrangement links TRBV7-3 to TRBJ2-7; 15 bases are shared with TRBD2. This CDR3 is built from 22 residues. Germline-derived CDR1 and CDR2 are SGHTA and FQGTGA. Trimming removed 5 bases from V and 6 bases from J; junction bases left unmatched: 26. CDR3 DNA: TGTGCCAGCAGCAAATCCGGGACTAGCGGGGGGTTGGGTTATCGGCTTCTCGCCGAGCAGTACTTC. Residues: CASSKSGTSGGLGYRLLAEQYF. Together with reference TRBV7-3 and TRBJ2-7, the CDR3 gives the full variable domain: GAGVSQTPSNKVTEKGKYVELRCDPISGHTALYWYRQSLGQGPEFLIYFQGTGAADDSGLPNDRFFAVRPEGSVSTLKIQRTERGDSAVYLCASSKSGTSGGLGYRLLAEQYFGPGTRLTVT.

This clonotype was seen at least ten times. This chain uses TRBV6-1 with TRBJ2-1; D is unresolved. Trimming cost V 1 base and J 9 bases, with 10 bases left between them. The V gene's germline CDR1 is MNHNS and CDR2 SASEGT. There are 13 residues in the CDR3. CDR3 sequence (DNA): TGTGCCAGCAGTGAAGGGGTAAGGGCTGAGCAGTTCTTC. The encoded protein is CASSEGVRAEQFF.

The CDR3 DNA reads TGTGCCAGCAGCGCGGGACAGGGTTTAGGGGAGCAGTACTTC. It specifies CASSAGQGLGEQYF. The V and J genes are TRBV11-3 and TRBJ2-7, with 9 bases lining up with TRBD1. The CDR3 covers 14 residues. V shed 5 bases, J shed 7 bases, and the junction held 9 bases outside the gene matches. Germline CDR1 is SGHNT and CDR2 is YENEEA.

The chain has TRBV7-2 and TRBJ2-1; 10 nucleotides line up with TRBD2. In germline, CDR1 is SGHTA, CDR2 FQGNSA. The J segment lost 9 bases and the V segment lost 5 bases, leaving 13 bases of the junction unmatched. This CDR3 contains 16 residues. CDR3 in amino acids: CASSPLGLAGVGEQFF. The DNA of the CDR3 is TGTGCCAGCAGCCCCTTAGGGCTAGCGGGAGTAGGTGAGCAGTTCTTC. The full variable domain, with the rest looked up from reference TRBV7-2 and TRBJ2-1, is GAGVSQSPSNKVTEKGKDVELRCDPISGHTALYWYRQSLGQGLEFLIYFQGNSAPDKSGLPSDRFSAERTGGSVSTLTIQRTQQEDSAVYLCASSPLGLAGVGEQFFGPGTRLTVL.

A remark on this clonotype: This may arise from a read error, as a much more abundant clone is one base away. This CDR3 reads CASSFGASGAEETQYF. CDR3 DNA: TGTGCCAGCAGTTTTGGGGCTAGCGGGGCTGAAGAGACCCAGTACTTC. This chain links TRBV12-3 or TRBV12-4 with TRBJ2-5; 9 nucleotides agree with TRBD2. The ends lost 3 bases at V and 3 bases at J; junction bases unmatched: 8. CDR3 size: 16 residues.

The genes are TRBV6-1 and TRBJ1-6, with D perhaps TRBD1 (6 bases). V lost 8 bases and J lost 10, with 15 bases in between. CDR1 and CDR2 from the germline V gene are MNHNS and SASEGT. This CDR3 is built from 13 residues. CDR3 in amino acids: CASQRTVGSPLHF. The CDR3 DNA reads as TGTGCCAGCCAGAGGACAGTCGGGTCACCCCTCCACTTT.

At least ten counts were recorded for this clonotype. The rearrangement links TRBV12-3 or TRBV12-4 to TRBJ1-2; a weak D match, TRBD1 (6 bases). The CDR3 has 18 amino acids. V was clipped by 11 bases and J by 3 bases, with 31 bases between them. CDR3 in DNA: TGTGCCGGCGGCGGGGTTGGGGGGGCGCATTCCCTTGACTATGGCTACACCTTC. Its protein is CAGGGVGGAHSLDYGYTF.

This clonotype occurred many times. The gene calls are TRBV5-1 and TRBJ2-1, with D perhaps being TRBD1 or TRBD2 (6 bases each). From germline, CDR1 is SGHRS and CDR2 YFSETQ. The CDR3 consists of 15 residues. V was clipped by 0 bases and J by 2 bases, with 9 bases between them. CDR3 in amino acids: CASSLEGGTYNEQFF. The CDR3 DNA reads TGCGCCAGCAGCTTGGAAGGGGGGACCTACAATGAGCAGTTCTTC.